The T cell receptor (beta chain) described here comes from a study of shared clonotypes between healthy human individuals. V was trimmed by 7 bases and J by 0 bases, leaving 3 bases between them. This CDR3 contains 11 residues. Germline CDR1 reads DFQATT; CDR2 reads SNEGSKA (reference sequence). Once extracted for a subset, genomic DNA was divided evenly among several immunoSEQ plates. Some clones are missing from TCRdb's copy, which holds only in-frame ones; the method was immunoSEQ multiplex PCR. Seen here are some 660,000 clones, 55% to 85% observed once, and the top ten hold roughly 1.9%. A single count supports this clone.

Sequenced material: memory CD4+ T cells sorted from blood. Described subset: CD45RA-negative fraction. The sequence derives from a young woman in good health. This sequence joins TRBV20-1 and TRBJ2-2; no clear D. The DNA for the CDR3 is TGCAGTGGGGCGAACACCGGGGAGCTGTTTTTT. This translates into CSGANTGELFF.